This T cell receptor (beta chain) came from a study of OX40 agonist ivuxolimab in advanced cancers. At the level of the study: Intravenous ivuxolimab was administered to patients every 2 weeks at 0.01 to 10 mg/kg. Having had anti-PD-1, anti-PD-L1 or anti-CTLA-4 therapy before was allowed, and approximately 40% had some.

Germline V lookup: CDR1 LNHDA, CDR2 SQIVND (reference sequence). CDR3 size: 15 residues. The ends were cut back, 9 bases at V and 3 bases at J, with 18 bases in the middle. Produced via immunoSEQ multiplex PCR; TCRdb's table is partial and in-frame only. The sample records some 20,000 clones, around nine tenths being singletons. Sequencing was performed on CD4+ or CD8+ T cells sorted from blood, taken in a trial of the OX40 agonist ivuxolimab. This TCR was recovered from an adult with an advanced solid tumor such as melanoma, head and neck, liver or kidney cancer. The gene calls are TRBV19 and TRBJ1-3, with D maybe TRBD1 (6 bases). The CDR3 DNA is TGTGCCAGCAAAAAATCGGGCAGGGGTGGAAACACCATATATTTT. Its translation is CASKKSGRGGNTIYF.